These T cell receptor beta chains were read from a single sample in a study of blood T cell repertoires in COVID-19. Method: immunoSEQ multiplex PCR; TCRdb's copy keeps in-frame clones and lacks some. The sample consists of roughly 220,000 clones, about four fifths of them appearing once. The sequenced sample consisted of PBMCs or T cells enriched from blood (not recorded which). These receptors originate from a woman in her forties with acute COVID-19. Each CDR3 is given with its conserved first and last residue. D genes are given only for firm matches. Size tells how often a clone was seen (once, few, many) or the class of an expanded clone, and some rows leave it out.

>TRBD1|TRBJ1-5|.|TRBV28
TGTGCCAGCAGTTTTGACAGGGTTAGGCAGCCCCAGCATTTT
CASSFDRVRQPQHF
>TRBD2|TRBJ2-3|.|TRBV10-2
TGCGCCAGCCACGGGGCGGGAGGCACAGATACGCAGTATTTT
CASHGAGGTDTQYF
>TRBD1|TRBJ1-1|.|TRBV3-1/TRBV3-2
TGTGCCAGCAGCCAAGGGAGGACAGGCGGAATGAACACTGAAGCTTTCTTT
CASSQGRTGGMNTEAFF
>TRBD1|TRBJ1-1|.|TRBV3-1/TRBV3-2
TGTGCCAGCAGCGCGGGGACAGCAAACACTGAAGCTTTCTTT
CASSAGTANTEAFF
>TRBD2|TRBJ2-4|.|TRBV2
TGTGCCAGCAGGGGCGGGAGGACCAAAAACATTCAGTACTTC
CASRGGRTKNIQYF
>.|TRBJ2-7|.|TRBV28
TGTGCCAGCAGACCTACTAGCTCCTACGAGCAGTACTTC
CASRPTSSYEQYF
>TRBD1|TRBJ1-3|.|TRBV28
TGTGCCAGCAGTCCGCCGGGACAGGGAAACACCATATATTTT
CASSPPGQGNTIYF
>.|TRBJ1-2|.|TRBV18
TGTGCCAGCTCACGGGAGGGCGCGAGTGGCTACACCTTC
CASSREGASGYTF
>TRBD1|TRBJ1-5|.|TRBV2
TGTGCCAGCAGTGCACCGACAGGGGGCAACGATCAGCCCCAGCATTTT
CASSAPTGGNDQPQHF
>TRBD1|TRBJ1-1|.|TRBV27
TGTGCCAGCAGTCCAGCCGGGACAGTAGGAAACACTGAAGCTTTCTTT
CASSPAGTVGNTEAFF
>.|TRBJ1-6|.|TRBV30
TGTGCCTGGAGTGTTCAGGGTGGCTCACCCCTCCACTTT
CAWSVQGGSPLHF
>TRBD1|TRBJ1-4|.|TRBV24-1
TGTGCCACCAGTGATTCCAGGGGGACTAATGAAAAACTGTTTTTT
CATSDSRGTNEKLFF
>.|TRBJ1-1|.|TRBV29-1
TGCAGCGTCGAAGCGACAGGCGTTGAAGCTTTCTTT
CSVEATGVEAFF
>TRBD2|TRBJ2-5|.|TRBV5-1
TGCGCCAGCAGCTCCGGGGGGGGCAAAGAGACCCAGTACTTC
CASSSGGGKETQYF
>.|TRBJ2-2|.|TRBV2
TGTGCCAGCACACCCGGGACACCCAGGGTCGGGGAGCTGTTTTTT
CASTPGTPRVGELFF
>TRBD2|TRBJ2-7|.|TRBV11-2
TGTGCCAGCAGCTTGGGACTAGCGGTCTACGAGCAGTACTTC
CASSLGLAVYEQYF
>TRBD2|TRBJ2-5|.|TRBV28
TGTGCCAGCAGTGCGGGACTACGTTCGGGGACCCAGTACTTC
CASSAGLRSGTQYF
>TRBD1|TRBJ1-3|.|TRBV11-2
TGTGCCAGCAGCTTAGCCCCGGGACAGGCAACTCCTGGAAACACCATATATTTT
CASSLAPGQATPGNTIYF
>TRBD1|TRBJ1-3|.|TRBV3-1/TRBV3-2
TGTGCCAGCAGCCAAGGTCTCCAGGGGGCGTCTGGAAACACCATATATTTT
CASSQGLQGASGNTIYF
>TRBD1|TRBJ1-3|.|TRBV27
TGTGCCAGCAGTCAGGACAGGTCCTCTGGAAACACCATATATTTT
CASSQDRSSGNTIYF
>TRBD1|TRBJ1-5|.|TRBV28
TGTGCCAGCAGTCCGCAGAGACAGGGGAAACAGCCCCAGCATTTT
CASSPQRQGKQPQHF
>.|TRBJ2-2|once|TRBV28
TGTGCCAGCAGTTTAGGAGGGATCGGGGAGCTGTTTTTT
CASSLGGIGELFF
>.|TRBJ2-1|.|TRBV11-3
TGTGCCAGCAGCTTAGATGGGGGCGGGAGCGTTAGGTACAATGAGCAGTTCTTC
CASSLDGGGSVRYNEQFF
>.|TRBJ1-2|.|TRBV7-9
TGTGCCAGCAGCCATTCAGACTATGGCTACACCTTC
CASSHSDYGYTF
>TRBD2|TRBJ2-7|.|TRBV4-1
TGCGCCAGCAGCCAAGGGACTAGCGGGGGGTTGTCCTACGAGCAGTACTTC
CASSQGTSGGLSYEQYF
>.|TRBJ1-3|.|TRBV7-9
TGTGCCAGCAGCAGCGGCGCGCAGCCTGGAAACACCATATATTTT
CASSSGAQPGNTIYF
>TRBD1|TRBJ2-1|.|TRBV30
TGTGCCTGGAGTGTCGACAGGGTGGGTAACAATGAGCAGTTCTTC
CAWSVDRVGNNEQFF
>TRBD2|TRBJ2-1|.|TRBV2
TGTGCCAGCCTAGCGGGGGGGCAGGACAATGAGCAGTTCTTC
CASLAGGQDNEQFF
>.|TRBJ1-5|.|TRBV28
TGTGCCAGCACGACTGCCAGTTACAATCAGCCCCAGCATTTT
CASTTASYNQPQHF
>TRBD2|TRBJ2-3|.|TRBV6-4
TGTGCCAGCAGTGACTCCGGGGGGAATAGCACAGATACGCAGTATTTT
CASSDSGGNSTDTQYF
>TRBD1|TRBJ1-1|.|TRBV19
TGTGCCAGTAGTCCTTTGGGACAGGGGAACACTGAAGCTTTCTTT
CASSPLGQGNTEAFF
>.|TRBJ2-1|.|TRBV6-5
TGTGCCAGCAGTTACTCGATGGGTGGGCCAGTCAATGAGCAGTTCTTC
CASSYSMGGPVNEQFF